This T cell receptor (beta chain) was recovered during a study of OX40 agonist ivuxolimab in advanced cancers. Study outcomes and limitations: Mean expanded clone counts were higher in CD8+ than CD4+ T cells.

Germline assignment: CDR1 SGHDT and CDR2 YYEEEE. The CDR3 is made up of 16 amino acids. Here immunoSEQ multiplex PCR was the method, and the copy in TCRdb shows in-frame clones only, minus some. The table includes 15,000 to 20,000 clones, 80% to 90% detected once. Notes on this clone: Its target is not known. The junction does not match germline at one end; this may be a read error.

V is TRBV5-6 and J is TRBJ2-1, with a possible D match to TRBD2 (6 bases). This receptor was taken from an adult with an advanced solid tumor such as melanoma, head and neck, liver or kidney cancer. The input for sequencing was CD4+ or CD8+ T cells sorted from blood, taken in a trial of the OX40 agonist ivuxolimab. This chain's CDR3 is CASSDGGGFTYNEQLF. The CDR3 DNA reads as TGTGCCAGCAGCGATGGAGGAGGGTTCACCTACAATGAGCAGCTCTTC.